One and the same sample provided the 9 T cell receptor gamma chains below, sequenced in a study of gamma-delta T cells after stem cell transplantation. TCRdb re-called the RT-PCR reads with CATT. The sample has 600 to 700 gamma-chain clones, roughly 32% seen once. Source material: gamma-delta T cells. Every receptor here comes from a human donor. It is not recorded whose cells these are; they may come from a transplant donor.

By sample fraction, this clone is large. The chain joins TRGV9 to TRGJP. TCRdb lists no J gene, so it was determined here by aligning the DNA to germline. Trimming cost V 0 bases and J 9 bases; bases outside gene matches: 5. CDR1 GITISATS and CDR2 ISYDGTV come from the germline V gene (reference sequence). This CDR3 is built from 16 residues. The CDR3 sequence is CALWEVLGLGKKIKVF. DNA for the CDR3: TGTGCCTTGTGGGAGGTGCTGGGGTTGGGCAAAAAAATCAAGGTATTT.

For this clone: A far larger clone is off by one base, so a read error is likely. The chain uses TRGV9 and TRGJ1 or TRGJ2. The J gene, absent from TCRdb, was called here by matching the DNA to germline. Germline V CDR1 and CDR2: GITISATS, ISYDGTV (reference sequence). The CDR3 has 16 amino acids. CDR3 loop: CALCEVQSPPGYKKLF. For the CDR3, the DNA is TGTGCCTTGTGCGAGGTGCAATCTCCTCCAGGTTATAAGAAACTCTTT.

Sample share makes this clone large. V and J are TRGV4 and TRGJ1 or TRGJ2. The J gene was missing in TCRdb and was found by matching the end of the DNA to germline. CDR3 length: 12 residues. The trim removed 6 bases at V and 2 bases at J, leaving 4 bases unmatched. The germline V gene has CDR1 EGSTGY and CDR2 YDSYTSSV. DNA for the CDR3: TGTGCCACCTGGCTATATTATTATAAGAAACTCTTT. Protein sequence: CATWLYYYKKLF.

This chain connects TRGV4 to TRGJP1. Here the J gene was assigned by germline matching of the DNA, as TCRdb has none. Looked up from germline, CDR1 is EGSTGY and CDR2 is YDSYTSSV. With V trimmed by 4 bases and J by 4 bases, 18 bases remained unmatched. CDR3 length: 18 residues. CDR3: CATWDRLNGSLTGWFKIF. CDR3 DNA sequence: TGTGCCACCTGGGACAGGCTGAACGGATCACTCACTGGTTGGTTCAAGATATTT.

Comment on this clone: Possible read error: a much larger clone is one base away. At the DNA level, this CDR3 is encoded by other sequences in the same sample as well. The chain joins TRGV4 to TRGJ1 or TRGJ2. The J gene, missing from TCRdb, was assigned here through DNA to germline matching. The CDR3 extends over 14 amino acids. Germline loops: CDR1 EGSTGY, CDR2 YDSYTSSV. The CDR3 loop reads CATWDGPSDYKKLF. The CDR3 bases are TGCGCCACCTGGGATGGGCCGTCGGATTATAAGAAACTCTTT.

For this clone: This specimen includes other DNA sequences encoding the same CDR3. This chain links TRGV4 with TRGJ1 or TRGJ2. TCRdb records no J gene; here it was assigned by comparing the DNA to germline. The V and J ends lost 1 base and 3 bases, in that order; junction bases with no gene match: 3. This CDR3 spans 13 amino acids. The germline gives CDR1 EGSTGY, CDR2 YDSYTSSV. Here the CDR3 DNA reads TGTGCCACCTGGGATGGCCCTTATTATAAGAAACTCTTT. Amino acids: CATWDGPYYKKLF.

This clone is judged large. Additional DNA sequences in this sample encode the identical CDR3. The gene calls are TRGV4 and TRGJP2. As TCRdb names no J gene, one was assigned here on the basis of a DNA match to germline. The CDR3 sequence is 16 residues long. J was trimmed by 3 bases and V by 0 bases; bases with no gene match: 7. Germline CDR1 reads EGSTGY; CDR2 reads YDSYTSSV. The CDR3 here is CATWDGPGGSDWIKTF. In DNA form, the CDR3 reads TGTGCCACCTGGGATGGGCCTGGGGGTAGTGATTGGATCAAGACGTTT.

Sample share makes this clone large. The chain uses TRGV3 and TRGJ1 or TRGJ2. The J gene, left out of TCRdb, was set here by checking the DNA against germline. CDR3 length: 11 residues. Per the germline V gene, CDR1 is VTNTFY and CDR2 is YDVSTARD (reference sequence). V gave up 2 bases and J gave up 9 bases; unmatched junction bases: 4. The chain's CDR3 is CATWDNLKKLF. CDR3 sequence (DNA): TGTGCCACCTGGGACAACCTTAAGAAACTCTTT.

In this sample, this clone turned up once. V and J are TRGV2 and TRGJP2. TCRdb does not report a J gene; here it was assigned by matching the DNA to germline references. The junction had 11 bases not matched to a gene; V was cut back by 0 bases and J by 4 bases. CDR3 length: 17 residues. Germline values: CDR1 EGSNGY, CDR2 YDSYNSKV. CDR3 bases: TGTGCCACCTGGGACGGGCAGAGTGGGGCTAGTGATTGGATCAAGACGTTT. Amino acids: CATWDGQSGASDWIKTF.